This record looks at one T cell receptor beta chain sequence and its context. This sample is drawn from a study of blood T cell repertoires in COVID-19. Assay: immunoSEQ multiplex PCR; the TCRdb copy retains only in-frame clones and omits some. The sample has some 100,000 clones, under 90% seen once. Sequences were obtained from peripheral blood. The receptor comes from a woman aged 45-65 years with acute or convalescent COVID-19.

The CDR3, as DNA: TGCGCCAGCAGCTTGGAAAATGGGGGCCATGGCTACACCTTC. Translating it yields CASSLENGGHGYTF. This rearrangement joins TRBV5-1 to TRBJ1-2, with D perhaps matching TRBD1 (6 bases). Germline loops: CDR1 SGHRS, CDR2 YFSETQ. The CDR3 loop spans 14 amino acids. V was trimmed by 0 bases and J by 6 bases, leaving 12 bases between them.